Shown below are 21 T cell receptor beta chains from a single sample sequenced in a study of T cell responses to AZD1222 COVID-19 vaccine (dated by TCRdb to the early 2020s). Interpreted using the paper, the time point label stands for: about 28 days (+/-7) after the second vaccine dose. The library relied on the immunoSEQ multiplex PCR assay. What TCRdb holds here is the immuneACCESS table cut down to in-frame rearrangements. Part of the clones is not present; checked against another copy, under half of the missing clones reflect an unresolved V gene, and the others are unexplained. The sample table shows around 99,000 clones, and 70% to 90% are seen once. The ten largest clones add up to around 4.5% of the sample. Here the sequenced sample was peripheral blood, taken 28 days after the second AZD1222 dose. The receptors come from an adult who received the AZD1222 COVID-19 vaccine.

The chain employs TRBV30 and TRBJ2-6; D uncertain. The CDR3 has 13 residues. V lost 4 bases to trimming and J lost 2 bases, with 6 bases between them. Germline V gives CDR1 GTSNPN, CDR2 SVGIG (reference sequence). CDR3 loop: CAWTGTGANVLTF. CDR3 in DNA: TGTGCCTGGACGGGTACTGGGGCCAACGTCCTGACTTTC.

The chain joins TRBV14 to TRBJ2-7; TRBD1 agrees at 7 bases. This CDR3 is built from 15 residues. The V segment lost 8 bases and the J segment 3 bases; nucleotides outside the gene matches: 13. The germline V gene encodes CDR1 SGHDN and CDR2 FVKESK. As DNA, the CDR3 is TGTGCCAGCTCTATCGGGACAGCCGGATTCTACGAGCAGTACTTC. This translates into CASSIGTAGFYEQYF.

The rearrangement joins TRBV24-1 to TRBJ1-2, with D possibly matching TRBD1 (6 bases). V was clipped by 5 bases and J by 12 bases, with 24 bases between them. The CDR3 is 15 amino acids. Germline V gene lookup returns CDR1 KGHDR and CDR2 SFDVKD. The CDR3: CATSVEEGTSGSDTF. Written as DNA, the CDR3 is TGTGCCACCAGTGTTGAAGAGGGGACATCCGGCTCAGACACCTTC.

The chain links TRBV24-1 to TRBJ2-5; 16 bases match TRBD2. This CDR3 is built from 18 residues. The trim removed 2 bases at V and 5 bases at J, leaving 7 bases unmatched. Germline V CDR1 and CDR2: KGHDR, SFDVKD. CDR3 in DNA: TGTGCCACCAGTGATTCCGGGACTAGCGGGAGGGCCGGGGAGACCCAGTACTTC. Protein sequence: CATSDSGTSGRAGETQYF.

This chain links TRBV5-6 with TRBJ1-6; D is possibly TRBD1 (6 bases). The CDR3 loop spans 13 amino acids. Germline V CDR1 and CDR2: SGHDT, YYEEEE. Between the trimmed V and J ends, which lost 3 bases and 11 bases, there was a span of 12 bases. The chain's CDR3 is CASSSDRRPPLHF. For the CDR3, the DNA is TGTGCCAGCAGCTCTGACAGGAGGCCACCCCTCCACTTT.

This chain uses TRBV2 with TRBJ1-3; TRBD1 matches 10 bases. This CDR3 is 18 amino acids long. Germline V gives CDR1 SNHLY, CDR2 FYNNEI. V dropped 2 bases and J dropped 1; count of bases not matched to a gene: 8. CDR3 sequence reads: CASSETSRDRGSGNTIYF. CDR3 coding DNA: TGTGCCAGCAGTGAAACCTCTAGGGACAGGGGATCTGGAAACACCATATATTTT.

The chain couples TRBV28 to TRBJ1-6, with D possibly TRBD1 on 6 matching bases. The V and J ends lost 4 bases and 5 bases respectively, with 12 bases between them. CDR1 is MDHEN, CDR2 SYDVKM, per germline. This CDR3 is 15 amino acids long. The CDR3 spells CASSSPGANNSPLHF. In DNA form, the CDR3 reads TGTGCCAGCAGTTCCCCAGGGGCTAATAATTCACCCCTCCACTTT.

The chain carries TRBV21-1 and TRBJ1-1. TRBV21-1 counts as a pseudogene. This CDR3 spans 16 amino acids. The DNA of the CDR3 is TGTGCCAGCAGCAATCATTCGTGGGGAGTGAACACTGAAGCTTTCTTT. It is translated as CASSNHSWGVNTEAFF.

Points on this clone: Distinct nucleotide sequences in the sample also encode this CDR3. The rearrangement links TRBV6-5 to TRBJ1-5, with D uncertain. Trimming stripped 7 bases from V and 4 bases from J, with 11 bases between. The CDR3 is made up of 13 amino acids. Germline lookup yields CDR1 MNHEY and CDR2 SVGAGI. The CDR3 coding sequence is TGTGCCAGCACTGGGGTCGGAAATCAGCCCCAGCATTTT. This translates into CASTGVGNQPQHF.

The chain uses TRBV4-1 and TRBJ1-1; the match to TRBD1 covers 8 bases. Germline CDR1 and CDR2: MGHRA and YSYEKL. The trim removed 1 base at V and 4 bases at J, leaving 8 bases unmatched. The length of the CDR3 is 16 residues. The DNA for the CDR3 is TGCGCCAGCAGCCAAGGGATCACAGGGGGGTTCACTGAAGCTTTCTTT. Its translation is CASSQGITGGFTEAFF.

The CDR3 nucleotides are TGTGCCAGCTCACAGAGCCTGACAGGGGCTGGAAACACCATATATTTT. This translates into CASSQSLTGAGNTIYF. The rearrangement joins TRBV18 to TRBJ1-3; 8 bases fit TRBD1. This CDR3 is 16 amino acids long. Unmatched junction bases numbered 7, after V lost 4 bases and J lost 2 bases. The V gene's germline CDR1 is KGHSH and CDR2 LQKENI.

The chain uses TRBV10-3 and TRBJ2-7; 8 bases are shared with TRBD2. The CDR3 is 16 residues long. Looked up from germline, CDR1 is ENHRY and CDR2 is SYGVKD. Losses at the gene ends were 4 bases for V and 2 bases for J; bases not matched to a gene: 10. As DNA, the CDR3 is TGTGCCATCAGTGGGTCCCGGGAGGGCCTCACCTACGAGCAGTACTTC. As protein: CAISGSREGLTYEQYF.

CDR3 residues: CASSGRDTSGIEQYF. The CDR3 nucleotides are TGTGCCAGCAGCGGGAGGGATACTAGCGGGATCGAGCAGTACTTC. The rearrangement links TRBV3-1 (or the pseudogene TRBV3-2) to TRBJ2-7, with 10 nucleotides matching TRBD2. The V and J ends lost 5 bases and 6 bases, in that order; junction bases with no gene match: 10. CDR1 and CDR2 (germline): LGHDT, YNNKEL (reference sequence). The CDR3 runs 15 residues.

This clone appeared a few times. This sequence joins TRBV7-3 and TRBJ2-2; D is uncertain. Trimming shortened V by 0 bases and J by 7 bases, and 0 bases separated the two germline ends. In germline, CDR1 is SGHTA, CDR2 FQGTGA. The CDR3 spans 11 residues. The CDR3 region has the DNA TGTGCCAGCAGCTTAACCGGGGAGCTGTTTTTT. It is translated as CASSLTGELFF.

The rearrangement uses TRBV6-1 and TRBJ1-2; D remains unclear. The CDR3 is made up of 12 amino acids. Trimming cost V 3 bases and J 4 bases, with 6 bases left between them. CDR1 is MNHNS and CDR2 is SASEGT in the germline V gene. The CDR3 DNA sequence: TGTGCCAGCAGTGAGACCCGCTATGGCTACACCTTC. This gives the protein CASSETRYGYTF.

V and J are TRBV27 and TRBJ2-5; 16 nucleotides match TRBD2. Per germline, CDR1 MNHEY and CDR2 SMNVEV (reference sequence). The CDR3 contains 18 residues. V lost 5 bases and J lost 5; bases outside the gene matches: 11. The CDR3 DNA reads TGTGCCAGCAGTCCGTGGCCGGGACTAGCGGGGGGGCGGGAGACCCAGTACTTC. Translated, it gives CASSPWPGLAGGRETQYF.

This chain connects TRBV9 to TRBJ1-6; 7 nucleotides line up with TRBD1. The CDR3 is 12 amino acids. V lost 3 bases, J lost 14 bases, and 5 bases stayed unmatched. Germline V gives CDR1 SGDLS, CDR2 YYNGEE. The CDR3 coding sequence is TGTGCCAGCAGCGCCAGACAGGGATCCCTCCACTTT. This encodes CASSARQGSLHF.

This rearrangement joins TRBV27 to TRBJ2-7, with TRBD1 as a possible D gene (5 bases). This CDR3 region has 16 residues. Germline loops: CDR1 MNHEY, CDR2 SMNVEV (reference sequence). Trimming took 8 bases from V and 7 from J, leaving 27 bases between them. The CDR3 DNA reads TGTGCCAGCTCTGAGTGGGGATACCAGGGAAGTATTGAGCAGTACTTC. Encoded protein: CASSEWGYQGSIEQYF.

The V and J genes are TRBV2 and TRBJ1-6; TRBD1 might be the D (6 bases). CDR1 is SNHLY and CDR2 is FYNNEI in the germline V gene. V was shortened by 0 bases and J by 11 bases, with 14 bases between the two germline ends. The CDR3 runs 15 residues. The CDR3 sequence: CASSEAITGSAPLHF. CDR3 coding DNA: TGTGCCAGCAGTGAAGCCATTACAGGGTCTGCACCCCTCCACTTT.

As regards this clone: This sample also contains other DNA sequences that code for the same CDR3. The chain employs TRBV7-2 and TRBJ1-1, with a weak D call TRBD1 (6 bases). Trimming took off 4 bases at V and 4 bases at J, with 10 bases between the two ends. This CDR3 has 13 residues. Germline V gene lookup returns CDR1 SGHTA and CDR2 FQGNSA. CDR3 coding DNA: TGTGCCAGCAGCTCACAGGGAGGCACTGAAGCTTTCTTT. The encoded protein is CASSSQGGTEAFF.

The rearrangement links TRBV7-3 to TRBJ1-1; the D gene is possibly TRBD1 (5 bases). CDR1 and CDR2 from the germline V gene are SGHTA and FQGTGA. The CDR3 runs 14 residues. The V and J ends lost 4 bases and 3 bases respectively, with 12 bases between them. The CDR3 coding sequence is TGTGCCAGCAGCTCGCCGACAGAGCACACTGAAGCTTTCTTT. Translated, it gives CASSSPTEHTEAFF.